A single sample gave rise to the 18 T cell receptor beta chains below, sequenced in a study of blood T cell repertoires in COVID-19. The data were produced by immunoSEQ multiplex PCR, yet TCRdb's version contains in-frame clones alone and is incomplete. Here the sample spans tens of thousands of clones, 86% being singletons. The sample consisted of peripheral blood. Receptors were obtained from a man aged 45-60 years with active or convalescent COVID-19.

The chain employs TRBV5-6 and TRBJ2-5, with D possibly TRBD2 on 6 matching bases. CDR1 is SGHDT, CDR2 YYEEEE, per germline. The CDR3 runs to 18 residues. With 4 bases removed from V and 4 bases from J, the gap between germline ends came to 26 bases. This chain's CDR3 is CASSPRWGGIFRGETQYF. CDR3 DNA: TGTGCCAGCAGCCCCCGTTGGGGAGGAATTTTTCGGGGAGAGACCCAGTACTTC.

The V call is TRBV19, the J call TRBJ1-1, with D uncertain. The germline V and J ends were trimmed by 4 bases and 1 base, with 16 bases remaining between them. CDR1 is LNHDA, CDR2 SQIVND, per germline (reference sequence). CDR3 length: 16 residues. The CDR3 bases are TGTGCCAGTAGTAACTCAGGAGGGTTAGAGAACACTGAAGCTTTCTTT. This translates into CASSNSGGLENTEAFF.

The chain couples TRBV6-6 to TRBJ2-6; TRBD1 matches at 8 bases. The CDR3 loop spans 20 amino acids. Per the germline V gene, CDR1 is MNHNY and CDR2 is SVGAGI (reference sequence). J was trimmed by 0 bases and V by 6 bases; bases with no gene match: 16. CDR3 loop: CASSRKLWTGTSSGANVLTF. The CDR3 nucleotides read TGTGCCAGCAGCCGCAAGTTGTGGACAGGGACCAGCTCTGGGGCCAACGTCCTGACTTTC.

The chain employs TRBV6-5 and TRBJ1-3; 7 nucleotides match TRBD1. The CDR3 has 15 residues. Germline assignment: CDR1 MNHEY and CDR2 SVGAGI. Losses at the gene ends were 6 bases for V and 2 bases for J; bases not matched to a gene: 7. The CDR3 sequence is CASSPADRAGNTIYF. DNA of the CDR3: TGTGCCAGCAGCCCCGCCGACAGGGCTGGAAACACCATATATTTT.

This clone was observed a single time. The gene calls are TRBV11-2 and TRBJ2-1; D gene ambiguous. Germline values: CDR1 SGHAT, CDR2 FQNNGV. Trimming shortened V by 3 bases and J by 8 bases, and 17 bases separated the two germline ends. The CDR3 loop spans 15 amino acids. CDR3 bases: TGTGCCAGCAGCTTTATCGTGTCAGTTGGAGATGAGCAGTTCTTC. Translation: CASSFIVSVGDEQFF.

This clone was seen a handful of times. The chain joins TRBV5-4 to TRBJ1-2; 10 bases align to TRBD1. This CDR3 is built from 15 residues. The V gene end was trimmed by 2 bases and the J gene end by 0 bases; junction bases not matched to a gene: 1. Germline V gene lookup returns CDR1 SGHNT and CDR2 YYREEE (reference sequence). CDR3 in amino acids: CASSLGQGANYGYTF. The CDR3 DNA reads as TGTGCCAGCAGCTTAGGACAGGGGGCTAACTATGGCTACACCTTC.

V usage is TRBV7-9 and J usage is TRBJ1-2; TRBD1 matches 8 bases. In germline, CDR1 is SEHNR, CDR2 FQNEAQ (reference sequence). The CDR3 contains 14 residues. J was trimmed by 6 bases and V by 7 bases; bases with no gene match: 10. CDR3 DNA: TGTGCCAGCAACATTGGACAGGGAAGGGATGGCTACACCTTC. This gives the protein CASNIGQGRDGYTF.

This chain links TRBV10-3 with TRBJ2-7, with TRBD2 matching over 10 bases. V trimming: 3 bases; J trimming: 4 bases; junction bases outside the gene matches: 0. The CDR3 has 13 residues. Germline lookup yields CDR1 ENHRY and CDR2 SYGVKD. For the CDR3, the DNA is TGTGCCATCAGTGAACTAGCGGGGTACGAGCAGTACTTC. It is translated as CAISELAGYEQYF.

This chain links TRBV3-1 (or the pseudogene TRBV3-2) with TRBJ2-7; 11 bases line up with TRBD2. Looked up from germline, CDR1 is LGHDT and CDR2 is YNNKEL (reference sequence). J was trimmed by 2 bases and V by 4 bases; bases with no gene match: 7. The CDR3 totals 16 residues. CDR3 in amino acids: CASSRFTSGSPYEQYF. In DNA, the CDR3 is TGTGCCAGCAGCCGATTTACTAGCGGGAGTCCCTACGAGCAGTACTTC.

The chain employs TRBV19 and TRBJ2-7; 8 positions match TRBD1. This CDR3 contains 14 residues. V trimming: 5 bases; J trimming: 6 bases; junction bases outside the gene matches: 9. CDR1 is LNHDA and CDR2 is SQIVND in the germline V gene (reference sequence). In DNA, the CDR3 is TGTGCCAGTAGTCCCCGACAGGGGTTGGTCGAGCAGTACTTC. The encoded protein is CASSPRQGLVEQYF.

The genes are TRBV18 and TRBJ2-1; 11 bases fit TRBD2. After removal of 6 bases from V and 1 base from J, the junction contained 8 bases not matched to a gene. This CDR3 region has 17 residues. From germline, CDR1 is KGHSH and CDR2 LQKENI. CDR3 region: CASSQGTSGNSYNEQFF. CDR3 DNA sequence: TGTGCCAGCTCGCAAGGGACTAGCGGAAATTCCTACAATGAGCAGTTCTTC.

The chain couples TRBV19 to TRBJ1-3; 11 nucleotides agree with TRBD1. The CDR3 extends over 16 amino acids. V was pared by 10 bases and J by 1 base, with 9 bases of the junction left unmatched. Germline V gene data show CDR1 as LNHDA and CDR2 as SQIVND (reference sequence). The CDR3, as DNA: TGTGCCACCTACCGGGACAGGGGGTCATCTGGAAACACCATATATTTT. Translating gives CATYRDRGSSGNTIYF.

This chain joins TRBV29-1 and TRBJ2-2; 8 bases are shared with TRBD1. The CDR3 is 13 residues long. The V and J ends lost 7 bases and 2 bases, in that order; junction bases with no gene match: 3. Looked up from germline, CDR1 is SQVTM and CDR2 is ANQGSEA. The chain's CDR3 is CSAGQANTGELFF. The CDR3 region has the DNA TGCAGCGCGGGACAGGCCAACACCGGGGAGCTGTTTTTT.

The CDR3 nucleotides are TGTGCCAGCTCACCCCCGGGTAGCTTGGGCTCCTACGAGCAGTACTTC. Translating gives CASSPPGSLGSYEQYF. The chain combines TRBV18 with TRBJ2-7; D not certain. From germline, CDR1 is KGHSH and CDR2 LQKENI. The V and J ends lost 3 bases and 0 bases respectively, with 15 bases between them. This CDR3 is built from 16 residues.

This clone has only one observation. The J gene is TRBJ2-6, the V gene TRBV6-5; D might be TRBD1 (6 bases). The CDR3 totals 15 residues. Trimming shortened V by 7 bases and J by 1 base, and 11 bases separated the two germline ends. Germline V gene lookup returns CDR1 MNHEY and CDR2 SVGAGI. The chain's CDR3 is CASIKTGSGANVLTF. The CDR3 DNA is TGTGCCAGCATTAAAACAGGGTCTGGGGCCAACGTCCTGACTTTC.

V usage is TRBV4-1 and J usage is TRBJ2-5; the D gene is possibly TRBD2 (6 bases). Germline CDR1 reads MGHRA; CDR2 reads YSYEKL. With 0 bases removed from V and 4 bases from J, the gap between germline ends came to 6 bases. The CDR3 has 13 residues. The CDR3 bases are TGCGCCAGCAGCCAAGAGGAGGGAGAGACCCAGTACTTC. Translating gives CASSQEEGETQYF.

The chain recombines TRBV21-1 with TRBJ2-2; TRBD1, the table's D call, lacks a check against the DNA. TRBV21-1 counts as a pseudogene. The CDR3 is made up of 17 amino acids. The CDR3 DNA follows: TGTGCCAGCACCGCATCACAGGGGGCGTCGAACACCGGGGAGCTGTTTTTT. As protein: CASTASQGASNTGELFF.

The genes are TRBV4-1 and TRBJ2-3, with D perhaps matching TRBD2 (5 bases). The CDR3 totals 14 residues. Germline CDR1 and CDR2: MGHRA and YSYEKL. Trimming took off 0 bases at V and 5 bases at J, with 9 bases between the two ends. CDR3 DNA sequence: TGCGCCAGCAGCCAAGATTCGGCGGGAGATACGCAGTATTTT. Protein product: CASSQDSAGDTQYF.